The 19 T cell receptor beta chains reported below all come from one sample, sequenced in a study of T-cell reconstitution after alpha-beta-depleted transplantation in children. Unique molecular identifiers featured in how the TCRbeta library was prepared. TCRdb processed the PCR reads anew with MiXCR; each CDR3 protein has one entry. The table shows around 580,000 distinct CDR3 sequences, with under 30% occurring only once. The sample consisted of PBMCs, mostly from graft donor cells, taken 360 days after TCRalphabeta/CD19-depleted stem cell transplant. These TCRs come from a boy less than two years old who had a stem cell transplant for acute myeloid leukemia, so the T cells may come from the graft donor.

The chain employs TRBV20-1 and TRBJ2-1; 10 positions match TRBD2. Germline V CDR1 and CDR2: DFQATT, SNEGSKA (reference sequence). V trimming: 4 bases; J trimming: 4 bases; junction bases outside the gene matches: 7. This CDR3 is 15 amino acids long. This chain's CDR3 is CSATTGTSEYNEQFF. CDR3 sequence (DNA): TGCAGTGCTACAACCGGGACTAGCGAGTACAATGAGCAGTTCTTC.

The gene calls are TRBV13 and TRBJ2-2; weak D call: TRBD2 (7 bases). Per germline, CDR1 PRHDT and CDR2 FYEKMQ (reference sequence). This CDR3 contains 18 residues. Trimming removed 3 bases from V and 3 bases from J, with 20 bases in between. CDR3 region: CASSFYGAGATDTGELFF. CDR3 nucleotides: TGTGCCAGCAGCTTTTACGGGGCGGGGGCTACGGACACCGGGGAGCTGTTTTTT.

The J gene is TRBJ1-2, the V gene TRBV10-3, with 7 bases identical to TRBD1. The V segment lost 4 bases and the J segment 0 bases; nucleotides outside the gene matches: 5. This CDR3 region has 15 residues. Germline V gene data show CDR1 as ENHRY and CDR2 as SYGVKD. The CDR3 loop reads CAISGGQNPNYGYTF. The CDR3 nucleotides read TGTGCCATCAGTGGGGGACAGAACCCTAACTATGGCTACACCTTC.

The V and J genes are TRBV28 and TRBJ2-4; possibly TRBD1 for D (5 bases). The germline V and J ends were trimmed by 6 bases and 8 bases, with 20 bases remaining between them. The CDR3 loop spans 15 amino acids. Germline loops: CDR1 MDHEN, CDR2 SYDVKM. In nucleotides, the CDR3 is TGTGCCAGCAGCCCAGGAGACAGCCTTAAGGACATTCAGTACTTC. This gives the protein CASSPGDSLKDIQYF.

This clonotype was counted many times. The V and J genes are TRBV12-3 or TRBV12-4 and TRBJ1-1; tentative D call: TRBD1 (5 bases). The CDR3 runs to 15 residues. The V and J ends lost 3 bases and 0 bases respectively, with 11 bases between them. CDR3 protein: CASSLFGTMNTEAFF. Here the CDR3 DNA reads TGTGCCAGCAGTTTGTTCGGGACCATGAACACTGAAGCTTTCTTT.

This sequence joins TRBV11-2 and TRBJ2-7, with D perhaps TRBD1 (5 bases). This CDR3 comprises 13 residues. V lost 6 bases and J lost 2, with 11 bases in between. CDR1 and CDR2 (germline): SGHAT, FQNNGV. Written as DNA, the CDR3 is TGTGCCAGCAGTCGATCAGGGCCCTACGAGCAGTACGTC. It specifies CASSRSGPYEQYV.

This clonotype was counted ten times or more. V and J are TRBV29-1 and TRBJ1-2, with TRBD1 as a possible D gene (5 bases). The CDR3 contains 10 residues. Per germline, CDR1 SQVTM and CDR2 ANQGSEA. Trimming removed 4 bases at V and 6 bases at J, with 6 bases between. The CDR3 region is CSVAGDGYTF. The CDR3 DNA is TGCAGCGTTGCGGGGGATGGCTACACCTTC.

The genes are TRBV20-1 and TRBJ2-7, with TRBD2 matching over 8 bases. With V trimmed by 5 bases and J by 3 bases, 6 bases remained unmatched. Per germline, CDR1 DFQATT and CDR2 SNEGSKA (reference sequence). This CDR3 spans 13 amino acids. CDR3 sequence (DNA): TGCAGTGCTCGGGGGGGCTCGGGCTACGAGCAGTACGTC. Its translation is CSARGGSGYEQYV.

This clonotype came up a few times. The chain is built from TRBV6-1 and TRBJ1-3; no clear D gene. The CDR3 length is 17 residues. Germline CDR1 is MNHNS and CDR2 is SASEGT. The V and J ends lost 6 bases and 0 bases respectively, with 18 bases between them. DNA for the CDR3: TGTGCCAGCAGCCGGTGGGCAGGCCGTAGCTCTGGAAACACCATATATTTT. This sequence encodes CASSRWAGRSSGNTIYF.

This clonotype has just a few counts. CDR3 in amino acids: CASSLRGGHYGYTF. The CDR3 coding sequence is TGTGCCAGCAGTTTAAGGGGGGGCCACTATGGCTACACCTTC. The rearrangement joins TRBV27 to TRBJ1-2, with a tentative D call TRBD1 (6 bases). Germline V gives CDR1 MNHEY, CDR2 SMNVEV (reference sequence). The CDR3 is 14 amino acids. Trimming stripped 2 bases from V and 3 bases from J, with 10 bases between.

The V gene is TRBV30, the J gene TRBJ1-1, with unresolved D. Trimming left V 0 bases short and J 6 bases short, with 11 bases between. The CDR3 covers 13 residues. The germline V gene encodes CDR1 GTSNPN and CDR2 SVGIG (reference sequence). The CDR3 DNA reads TGTGCCTGGAGTGTAAGGGTCGGGGCTGAAGCTTTCTTT. Protein: CAWSVRVGAEAFF.

The V and J genes are TRBV18 and TRBJ2-5; 7 nucleotides match TRBD2. The CDR3 contains 19 residues. The V gene's germline CDR1 is KGHSH and CDR2 LQKENI. V was pared by 1 base and J by 5 bases, with 19 bases of the junction left unmatched. The CDR3 DNA follows: TGTGCCAGCTCACCACGGGGCTACGTGGAGCAGGGAGGGGTCGAGACCCAGTACTTC. It specifies CASSPRGYVEQGGVETQYF.

The CDR3 sequence is CASSSPGGDNNEQFF. In nucleotides, the CDR3 is TGTGCCAGCAGCTCACCGGGGGGGGATAACAATGAGCAGTTCTTC. The chain employs TRBV11-2 and TRBJ2-1; 8 bases map to TRBD2. This CDR3 spans 15 amino acids. The germline V gene encodes CDR1 SGHAT and CDR2 FQNNGV. V dropped 4 bases and J dropped 5; count of bases not matched to a gene: 7. The full variable domain, rest sourced from reference TRBV11-2 and TRBJ2-1, is EAGVAQSPRYKIIEKRQSVAFWCNPISGHATLYWYQQILGQGPKLLIQFQNNGVVDDSQLPKDRFSAERLKGVDSTLKIQPAKLEDSAVYLCASSSPGGDNNEQFFGPGTRLTVL.

This clonotype was observed a handful of times. The chain links TRBV9 to TRBJ2-7; D is perhaps TRBD1 or TRBD2 (5 bases each). The CDR3 has 14 residues. Germline CDR1 SGDLS, CDR2 YYNGEE. The ends were cut back, 3 bases at V and 7 bases at J, with 17 bases in the middle. The CDR3 nucleotides are TGTGCCAGCAGCGGCCGGGACCGCCTTGAGGAGCAGTACTTC. Amino acids: CASSGRDRLEEQYF.

The chain carries TRBV20-1 and TRBJ2-2; D tentatively fits TRBD1 or TRBD2 (5 bases each). The germline V gene has CDR1 DFQATT and CDR2 SNEGSKA (reference sequence). The CDR3 extends over 15 amino acids. The V end lost 1 base, the J end lost 7 bases, and 16 bases lay between the germline ends. The CDR3 protein is CSARVGVPDSGELFF. CDR3 DNA: TGCAGTGCTAGAGTCGGGGTCCCTGACAGCGGGGAGCTGTTTTTT.

This clonotype has a count of ten or more. The chain recombines TRBV6-5 with TRBJ1-2; tentatively, D is TRBD1 (6 bases). The CDR3 spans 15 residues. V was shortened by 7 bases and J by 2 bases, with 17 bases between the two germline ends. Germline loops: CDR1 MNHEY, CDR2 SVGAGI. The DNA for the CDR3 is TGTGCCAGCACCCCAACGACAGGATTCAACTATGGCTACACCTTC. It yields the protein CASTPTTGFNYGYTF.

This clonotype was seen more than once but under ten times. The chain is built from TRBV11-3 and TRBJ2-7, with D hard to call. Germline CDR1 SGHNT, CDR2 YENEEA. CDR3 length: 14 residues. V gave up 1 base and J gave up 5 bases, with 12 bases separating them. CDR3 in amino acids: CASSLGPPAHEQYF. CDR3 in DNA: TGTGCCAGCAGCTTAGGTCCGCCAGCTCACGAGCAGTACTTC.

There are many counts of this clonotype. The chain combines TRBV7-8 with TRBJ1-2, with D unresolved. From germline, CDR1 is SGHVS and CDR2 FQNEAQ. The CDR3 has 13 amino acids. V was clipped by 1 base and J by 8 bases, with 11 bases between them. CDR3 loop: CASSLDRAKGYTF. The CDR3 region has the DNA TGTGCCAGCAGCTTAGACAGAGCAAAGGGCTACACCTTC.

This clonotype was seen at least ten times. The chain combines TRBV20-1 with TRBJ2-7; no clear D gene. The V end was cut by 6 bases, the J end by 2 bases, with 14 bases between. The length of the CDR3 is 13 residues. Germline assignment: CDR1 DFQATT and CDR2 SNEGSKA (reference sequence). In nucleotides, the CDR3 is TGCAGTGCCGAACAAATAGCCACCTACGAGCAGTACTTC. Encoded protein: CSAEQIATYEQYF.